The 6 T cell receptor beta chains below all came from one sample that was sequenced in a study of blood T cells in healthy people across ages. Using a J-beta primer mix together with a sample-barcoded 5' primer, a second PCR was run for 7 to 11 cycles. TCRdb called the 5' RACE reads again in MiXCR, with one record for every CDR3 protein. The sample consists of around 1,600,000 distinct CDR3 sequences, 42% of them appearing once. Sequencing input: blood. These receptors came from a woman between 18 and 30 years old in good health.

This clonotype was recorded a few times. The CDR3 DNA follows: TGTGCCAGCAGCTTAGCGGTCAGTAAGTTCTATAGCAATCAGCCCCAGCATTTT. This translates into CASSLAVSKFYSNQPQHF. The rearrangement links TRBV7-2 to TRBJ1-5; D is ambiguous. The CDR3 is made up of 18 amino acids. V was trimmed by 0 bases and J by 0 bases, leaving 15 bases between them. The germline V gene has CDR1 SGHTA and CDR2 FQGNSA.

The chain carries TRBV4-1 and TRBJ1-4, with 7 bases lining up with TRBD1. Germline V gene data show CDR1 as MGHRA and CDR2 as YSYEKL. The CDR3 sequence is 16 residues long. The trim removed 5 bases at V and 4 bases at J, leaving 10 bases unmatched. CDR3 sequence (DNA): TGCGCCAGCAGCGGACGACAGGGACCGGGTAATGAAAAACTGTTTTTT. It translates to CASSGRQGPGNEKLFF.

The chain is built from TRBV5-5 and TRBJ2-5, with a tentative D call TRBD1 (6 bases). Germline CDR1 is SGHKS and CDR2 is YYEKEE (reference sequence). The V end lost 4 bases, the J end lost 11 bases, and 24 bases lay between the germline ends. This CDR3 is 15 amino acids long. CDR3 nucleotides: TGTGCCAGCAGCCTTACCGGGACACAGTACAATGAGCAGTACTTC. Amino acids: CASSLTGTQYNEQYF.

This clonotype has a handful of counts. The chain couples TRBV12-3 or TRBV12-4 to TRBJ1-5; D is ambiguous. V lost 6 bases, J lost 2 bases, and 11 bases lay in between. This CDR3 spans 14 amino acids. The CDR3 DNA reads as TGTGCCAGCAGCCACAGAAGAGGCAATCAGCCCCAGCATTTT. This codes for CASSHRRGNQPQHF.

This chain uses TRBV7-2 with TRBJ2-7; D perhaps matches TRBD1 (5 bases). CDR1 and CDR2 (germline): SGHTA, FQGNSA. The CDR3 is 14 amino acids. V was trimmed by 2 bases and J by 2 bases, leaving 10 bases between them. CDR3 nucleotide sequence: TGTGCCAGCAGCTTAAGGACATTTGCCTACGAGCAGTACTTC. It translates to CASSLRTFAYEQYF. Filled out from reference TRBV7-2 and TRBJ2-7, the complete variable domain reads GAGVSQSPSNKVTEKGKDVELRCDPISGHTALYWYRQSLGQGLEFLIYFQGNSAPDKSGLPSDRFSAERTGGSVSTLTIQRTQQEDSAVYLCASSLRTFAYEQYFGPGTRLTVT.

This chain connects TRBV27 to TRBJ2-7; 7 bases line up with TRBD1. Germline V gene lookup returns CDR1 MNHEY and CDR2 SMNVEV (reference sequence). The V segment lost 6 bases and the J segment 3 bases; nucleotides outside the gene matches: 11. CDR3 length equals 15 residues. In nucleotides, the CDR3 is TGTGCCAGCAGATACAGACAGGGTCAAGGCTACGAGCAGTACTTC. It encodes CASRYRQGQGYEQYF.